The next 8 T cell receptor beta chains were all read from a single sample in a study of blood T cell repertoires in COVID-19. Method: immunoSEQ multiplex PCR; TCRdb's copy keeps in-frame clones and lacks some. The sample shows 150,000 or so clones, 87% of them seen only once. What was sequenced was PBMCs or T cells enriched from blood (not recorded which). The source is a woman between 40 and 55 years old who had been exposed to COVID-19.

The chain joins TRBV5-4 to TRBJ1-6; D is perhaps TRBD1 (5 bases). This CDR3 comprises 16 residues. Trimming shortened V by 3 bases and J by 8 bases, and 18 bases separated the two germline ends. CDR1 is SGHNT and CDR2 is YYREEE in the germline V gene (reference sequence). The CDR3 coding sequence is TGTGCCAGCAGCTCAAATTTAGACAGTTCCCATTCACCCCTCCACTTT. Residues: CASSSNLDSSHSPLHF.

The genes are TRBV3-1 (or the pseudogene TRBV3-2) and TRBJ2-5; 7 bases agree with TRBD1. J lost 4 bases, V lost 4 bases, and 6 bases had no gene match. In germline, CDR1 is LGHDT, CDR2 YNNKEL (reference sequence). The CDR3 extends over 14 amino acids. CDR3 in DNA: TGTGCCAGCAGCCCAGGACAGGACGGAGAGACCCAGTACTTC. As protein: CASSPGQDGETQYF.

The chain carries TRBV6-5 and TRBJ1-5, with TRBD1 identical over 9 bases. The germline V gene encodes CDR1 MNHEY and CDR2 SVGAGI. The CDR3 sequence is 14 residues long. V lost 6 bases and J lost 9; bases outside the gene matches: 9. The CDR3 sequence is CASRVQGAARPQHF. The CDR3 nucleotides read TGTGCCAGCAGAGTACAGGGGGCGGCCCGGCCCCAGCATTTT.

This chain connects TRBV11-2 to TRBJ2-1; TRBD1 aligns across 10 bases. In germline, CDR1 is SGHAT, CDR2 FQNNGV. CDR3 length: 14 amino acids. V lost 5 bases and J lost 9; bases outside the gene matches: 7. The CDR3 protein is CASSDDRGLSEQFF. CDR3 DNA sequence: TGTGCCAGCAGCGACGACAGGGGGCTCTCTGAGCAGTTCTTC.

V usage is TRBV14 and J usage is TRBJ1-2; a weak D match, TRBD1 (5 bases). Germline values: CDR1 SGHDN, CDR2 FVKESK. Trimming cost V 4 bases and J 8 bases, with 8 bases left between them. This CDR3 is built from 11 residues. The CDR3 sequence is CASSLGVGYTF. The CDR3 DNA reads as TGTGCCAGCAGCCTAGGGGTCGGCTACACCTTC. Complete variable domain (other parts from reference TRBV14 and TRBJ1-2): EAGVTQFPSHSVIEKGQTVTLRCDPISGHDNLYWYRRVMGKEIKFLLHFVKESKQDESGMPNNRFLAERTGGTYSTLKVQPAELEDSGVYFCASSLGVGYTFGSGTRLTVV.

In DNA, the CDR3 is TGTGCCAGCAGCGCAGGACAGGGGGTAGGGACAGATACGCAGTATTTT. This codes for CASSAGQGVGTDTQYF. The V gene is TRBV9, the J gene TRBJ2-3; 10 bases line up with TRBD1. J gave up 3 bases and V 3 bases, and 7 bases lay outside the gene matches. The CDR3 has 16 amino acids. Germline CDR1 SGDLS, CDR2 YYNGEE.

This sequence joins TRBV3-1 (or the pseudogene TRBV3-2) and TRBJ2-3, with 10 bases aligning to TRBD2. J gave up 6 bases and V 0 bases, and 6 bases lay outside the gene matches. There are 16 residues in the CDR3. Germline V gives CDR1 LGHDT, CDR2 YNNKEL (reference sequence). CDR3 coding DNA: TGTGCCAGCAGCCAAGATCCTCTAGCGGGGGTGGATACGCAGTATTTT. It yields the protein CASSQDPLAGVDTQYF.

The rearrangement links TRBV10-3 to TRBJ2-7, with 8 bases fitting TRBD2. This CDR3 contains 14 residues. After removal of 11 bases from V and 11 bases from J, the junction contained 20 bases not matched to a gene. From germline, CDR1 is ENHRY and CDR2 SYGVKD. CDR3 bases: TGTGCCGCCAGAGAGCGGGGACGGGAGGGCCAAAAGTACTTC. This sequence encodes CAARERGREGQKYF.